The 13 T cell receptor beta chains listed next were all sequenced from one sample in a study of blood T cell repertoires in COVID-19. TCRdb's table, derived via immunoSEQ multiplex PCR, lists solely in-frame clones and lacks some. The top ten hold 2.1% of the sample, which has approximately 120,000 clones, 92% seen once. Material: peripheral blood. Receptors originate from a man over 45 with COVID-19, enrolled during active disease.

This sequence joins TRBV2 and TRBJ2-7; D may be TRBD2 (7 bases). Trimming pared 5 bases from V and 2 bases from J, leaving 13 bases between. From germline, CDR1 is SNHLY and CDR2 FYNNEI. The CDR3 contains 14 residues. The CDR3 protein is CASSQSGTTYEQYF. The CDR3 nucleotides read TGTGCCAGCAGTCAAAGCGGGACAACCTACGAGCAGTACTTC.

This clone was picked up a small number of times. The chain couples TRBV5-1 to TRBJ1-2; D gene ambiguous. Trimming left V 4 bases short and J 1 base short, with 11 bases between. Germline CDR1 reads SGHRS; CDR2 reads YFSETQ. The CDR3 contains 14 residues. CDR3 region: CASSGEGVNYGYTF. The CDR3 nucleotides read TGCGCCAGCAGCGGGGAGGGTGTTAACTATGGCTACACCTTC.

The gene calls are TRBV3-1 (or the pseudogene TRBV3-2) and TRBJ2-3; D uncertain. In germline, CDR1 is LGHDT, CDR2 YNNKEL (reference sequence). The CDR3 is 15 residues long. The ends were cut back, 0 bases at V and 0 bases at J, with 7 bases in the middle. This CDR3 is CASSQELNSTDTQYF. The CDR3 coding sequence is TGTGCCAGCAGCCAAGAGCTAAATAGCACAGATACGCAGTATTTT.

The chain is built from TRBV12-5 and TRBJ2-7; D may be TRBD1 (6 bases). Trimming left V 4 bases short and J 2 bases short, with 12 bases between. The CDR3 consists of 14 residues. Germline lookup yields CDR1 LGHNT and CDR2 FRNRAP. As DNA, the CDR3 is TGTGCTAGTGGTTCCGGGACAAGACCCTACGAGCAGTACGTC. It encodes CASGSGTRPYEQYV.

This sequence joins TRBV19 and TRBJ1-5; weak D call: TRBD1 (6 bases). CDR1 is LNHDA and CDR2 is SQIVND in the germline V gene (reference sequence). The germline V and J ends were trimmed by 0 bases and 1 base, with 10 bases remaining between them. This CDR3 has 16 residues. Written as DNA, the CDR3 is TGTGCCAGTAGTATAGATGGCAGGGGAAGCAATCAGCCCCAGCATTTT. As protein: CASSIDGRGSNQPQHF.

This clone showed up just once. The chain employs TRBV27 and TRBJ2-3; D is unresolved. Trimming removed 0 bases at V and 2 bases at J, with 15 bases between. This CDR3 has 17 residues. Germline V gives CDR1 MNHEY, CDR2 SMNVEV (reference sequence). For the CDR3, the DNA is TGTGCCAGCAGTTTATCCGCGCTAGTGGGTTCCACAGATACGCAGTATTTT. Amino acids: CASSLSALVGSTDTQYF.

The J gene is TRBJ1-1, the V gene TRBV4-1; 12 bases are shared with TRBD1. The trim removed 3 bases at V and 7 bases at J, leaving 9 bases unmatched. Germline loops: CDR1 MGHRA, CDR2 YSYEKL. The CDR3 runs to 16 residues. The CDR3 spells CASSHKSGTGGGEAFF. The CDR3, as DNA: TGCGCCAGCAGCCATAAATCCGGGACAGGGGGCGGTGAAGCTTTCTTT.

The sample holds a few counts of this clone. The CDR3 region is CASSQDSRGSYEQYF. CDR3 bases: TGTGCCAGCAGCCAAGATTCCAGGGGCTCCTACGAGCAGTACTTC. The chain uses TRBV4-2 and TRBJ2-7, with a possible D match to TRBD1 (6 bases). The germline gives CDR1 LGHNA, CDR2 YNFKEQ. Trimming shortened V by 0 bases and J by 0 bases, and 9 bases separated the two germline ends. This CDR3 is 15 amino acids long.

The CDR3 nucleotides are TGTGCCAGCAGCTTAGGGCGCGGGGTTCAAGAGACCCAGTACTTC. It specifies CASSLGRGVQETQYF. This sequence joins TRBV7-2 and TRBJ2-5; a weak D match, TRBD2 (6 bases). The V and J ends lost 1 base and 2 bases respectively, with 11 bases between them. The CDR3 extends over 15 amino acids. Germline values: CDR1 SGHTA, CDR2 FQGNSA.

The chain combines TRBV15 with TRBJ2-1; D unclear. The V end lost 0 bases, the J end lost 7 bases, and 4 bases lay between the germline ends. Germline CDR1 and CDR2: LNHNV and YYDKDF (reference sequence). The CDR3 spans 12 residues. The CDR3 DNA sequence: TGTGCCACCAGCAGAGATAGTAATGAGCAGTTCTTC. Translating it yields CATSRDSNEQFF.

J is TRBJ1-1 and V is TRBV6-5; 8 bases align to TRBD1. CDR3 length: 14 amino acids. Germline CDR1 is MNHEY and CDR2 is SVGAGI. The V gene end was trimmed by 6 bases and the J gene end by 5 bases; junction bases not matched to a gene: 8. DNA for the CDR3: TGTGCCAGCAGCCCCGGGACAGGAGGGACTGAAGCTTTCTTT. This codes for CASSPGTGGTEAFF.

This chain links TRBV9 with TRBJ2-2; the D is unclear. CDR1 and CDR2 from the germline V gene are SGDLS and YYNGEE. V lost 0 bases and J 4 bases, leaving 7 bases between the germline ends. This CDR3 region has 14 residues. The CDR3 nucleotides read TGTGCCAGCAGCGTAGCTTTGGCCACCGGGGAGCTGTTTTTT. This translates into CASSVALATGELFF.

The CDR3: CASSLQENTEAFF. CDR3 bases: TGCGCCAGCAGCTTGCAGGAGAACACTGAAGCTTTCTTT. J is TRBJ1-1 and V is TRBV5-1; D unclear. Trimming removed 1 base at V and 1 base at J, with 5 bases between. The length of the CDR3 is 13 residues. Germline V lookup: CDR1 SGHRS, CDR2 YFSETQ. The whole variable domain, remainder taken from reference TRBV5-1 and TRBJ1-1, is KAGVTQTPRYLIKTRGQQVTLSCSPISGHRSVSWYQQTPGQGLQFLFEYFSETQRNKGNFPGRFSGRQFSNSRSEMNVSTLELGDSALYLCASSLQENTEAFFGQGTRLTVV.